The present TCR beta chain was sequenced within a study of blood T cell repertoires in COVID-19. There are 15 residues in the CDR3. CDR1 is SGDLS and CDR2 is YYNGEE in the germline V gene. Trimming cost V 3 bases and J 5 bases, with 17 bases left between them. This table comes from immunoSEQ multiplex PCR, and its TCRdb copy is limited to in-frame clones, with some not included. The table lists fewer than 400,000 clones, roughly 86% of them singletons. The V gene is TRBV9, the J gene TRBJ1-1; D is uncertain. The TCR originated in a woman in her twenties or thirties with COVID-19, enrolled during active disease. Sequencing used peripheral blood. The DNA of the CDR3 is TGTGCCAGCAGCGCCGAGCAGGAGGGATGGACTGAAGCTTTCTTT. This codes for CASSAEQEGWTEAFF. Variable domain in full (rest from reference TRBV9 and TRBJ1-1): DSGVTQTPKHLITATGQRVTLRCSPRSGDLSVYWYQQSLDQGLQFLIQYYNGEERAKGNILERFSAQQFPDLHSELNLSSLELGDSALYFCASSAEQEGWTEAFFGQGTRLTVV.